Listed below are T cell receptor beta chains from one sample, sequenced in a study of cytomegalovirus exposure and HLA in healthy donors. Generated by immunoSEQ multiplex PCR, the TCRdb table keeps only in-frame clones and is missing some. The sample lists 150,000 to 200,000 clones; 84% were seen once. The material sequenced was PBMCs. These receptors all stem from a man aged 30 to 39 in good health and CMV-seropositive. The conserved cysteine and the conserved F or W are not part of the CDR3 here. D genes are given only for firm matches.

j_call v_call d_call cdr3_aa
TRBJ1-4 TRBV7-2 - ASSLLASGKLF
TRBJ2-3 TRBV6-1 TRBD2 ASSETGTKPTDTQY
TRBJ2-7 TRBV9 TRBD1 ASSVVDRGRYEQY
TRBJ1-2 TRBV29-1 - SVEGALTGGYT
TRBJ2-7 TRBV28 TRBD2 ASLLAGVQEQY
TRBJ1-5 TRBV5-1 - ASSFGSGNQPQH
TRBJ2-4 TRBV7-2 TRBD2 ASSVSGGASKNIQY
TRBJ1-2 TRBV10-2 - ASSESSYGYT
TRBJ1-6 TRBV7-9 - ASSLSAGANSPLH
TRBJ2-5 TRBV10-3 TRBD1 AISGRQGAAETQY
TRBJ1-2 TRBV2 - ASSEFRTENYGYT
TRBJ1-2 TRBV7-6 TRBD1 ASSLTRGQDGYT
TRBJ2-1 TRBV7-2 - ASSLASGEQF
TRBJ1-5 TRBV6-6 - ASSSNQPQH
TRBJ2-1 TRBV9 TRBD2 ASSATPGGLYNEQF
TRBJ2-1 TRBV5-4 TRBD2 ASSLERGAPGEQF